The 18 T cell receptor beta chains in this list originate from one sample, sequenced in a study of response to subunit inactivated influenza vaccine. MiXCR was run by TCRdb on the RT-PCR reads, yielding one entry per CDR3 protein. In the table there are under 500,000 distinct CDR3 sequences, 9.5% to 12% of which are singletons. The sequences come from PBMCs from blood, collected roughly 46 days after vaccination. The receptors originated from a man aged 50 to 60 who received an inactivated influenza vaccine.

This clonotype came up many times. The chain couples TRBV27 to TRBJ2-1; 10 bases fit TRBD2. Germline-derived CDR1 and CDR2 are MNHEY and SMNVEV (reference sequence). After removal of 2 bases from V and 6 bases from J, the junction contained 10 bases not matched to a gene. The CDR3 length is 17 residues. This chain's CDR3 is CASSLVRSGGAGNEQFF. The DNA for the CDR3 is TGTGCCAGCAGTTTAGTCCGCAGCGGGGGGGCGGGCAATGAGCAGTTCTTC.

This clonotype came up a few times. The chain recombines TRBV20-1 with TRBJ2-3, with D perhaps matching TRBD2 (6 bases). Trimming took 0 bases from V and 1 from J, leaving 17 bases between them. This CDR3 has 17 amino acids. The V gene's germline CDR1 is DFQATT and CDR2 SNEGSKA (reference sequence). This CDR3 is CSARDPYGAGRTDTQYF. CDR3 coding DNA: TGCAGTGCTAGAGACCCCTATGGTGCGGGGCGCACAGATACGCAGTATTTT.

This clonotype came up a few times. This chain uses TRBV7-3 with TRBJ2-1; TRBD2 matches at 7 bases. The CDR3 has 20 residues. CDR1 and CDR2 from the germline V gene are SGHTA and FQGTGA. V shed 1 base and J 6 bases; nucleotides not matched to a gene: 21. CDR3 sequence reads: CASSLKAGGSGSRSSNEQFF. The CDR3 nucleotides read TGTGCCAGCAGCTTAAAGGCCGGGGGTAGCGGGTCACGTTCGTCCAATGAGCAGTTCTTC. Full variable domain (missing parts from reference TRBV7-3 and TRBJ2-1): GAGVSQTPSNKVTEKGKYVELRCDPISGHTALYWYRQSLGQGPEFLIYFQGTGAADDSGLPNDRFFAVRPEGSVSTLKIQRTERGDSAVYLCASSLKAGGSGSRSSNEQFFGPGTRLTVL.

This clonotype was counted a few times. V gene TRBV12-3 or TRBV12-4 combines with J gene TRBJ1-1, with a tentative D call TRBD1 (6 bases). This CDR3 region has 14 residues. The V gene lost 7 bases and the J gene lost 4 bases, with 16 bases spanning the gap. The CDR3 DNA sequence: TGTGCCAGCATCTGGGGGCAGGGAGGCACTGAAGCTTTCTTT. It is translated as CASIWGQGGTEAFF.

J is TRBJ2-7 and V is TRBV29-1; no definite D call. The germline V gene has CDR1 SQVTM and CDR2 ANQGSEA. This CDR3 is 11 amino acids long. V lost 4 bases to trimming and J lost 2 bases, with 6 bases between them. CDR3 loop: CSVGSAYEQYF. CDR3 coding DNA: TGCAGCGTTGGGTCAGCCTACGAGCAGTACTTC.

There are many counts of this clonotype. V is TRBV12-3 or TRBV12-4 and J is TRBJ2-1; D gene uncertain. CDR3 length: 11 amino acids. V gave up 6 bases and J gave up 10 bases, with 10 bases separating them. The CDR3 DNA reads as TGTGCCAGCAGACAAACTGGCGAGCAGTTCTTC. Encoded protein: CASRQTGEQFF.

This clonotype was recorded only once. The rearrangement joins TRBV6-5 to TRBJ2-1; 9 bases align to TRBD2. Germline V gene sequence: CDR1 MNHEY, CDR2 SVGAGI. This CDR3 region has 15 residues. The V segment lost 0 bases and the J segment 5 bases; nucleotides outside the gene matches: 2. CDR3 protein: CASSYSLAGDNEQFF. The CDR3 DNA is TGTGCCAGCAGTTACTCGTTAGCGGGAGACAATGAGCAGTTCTTC.

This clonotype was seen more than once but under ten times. CDR3 DNA: TGTGCCAGCAGCCTGGGTGGGCTTAGCTCTGGGGCCAACGTCCTGACTTTC. Protein product: CASSLGGLSSGANVLTF. The gene calls are TRBV7-9 and TRBJ2-6; D is unclear. CDR3 size: 17 residues. Germline CDR1 SEHNR, CDR2 FQNEAQ (reference sequence). Deletions cut 5 bases from V and 0 bases from J, with 14 bases between.

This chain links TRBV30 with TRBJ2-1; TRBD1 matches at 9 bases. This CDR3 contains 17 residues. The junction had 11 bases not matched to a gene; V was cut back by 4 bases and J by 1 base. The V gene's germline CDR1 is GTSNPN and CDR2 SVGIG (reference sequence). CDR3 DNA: TGTGCCTGGAAGGGGACAGGGTGGTCGGGATCCTACAATGAGCAGTTCTTC. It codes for CAWKGTGWSGSYNEQFF.

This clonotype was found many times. This CDR3 is CASSLSSGYEQYF. CDR3 nucleotide sequence: TGTGCCAGCAGCTTGTCTTCAGGCTACGAGCAGTACTTC. The V call is TRBV5-6, the J call TRBJ2-7; D is ambiguous. Looked up from germline, CDR1 is SGHDT and CDR2 is YYEEEE. The V gene lost 1 base and the J gene lost 3 bases, with 8 bases spanning the gap. The CDR3 is 13 residues long.

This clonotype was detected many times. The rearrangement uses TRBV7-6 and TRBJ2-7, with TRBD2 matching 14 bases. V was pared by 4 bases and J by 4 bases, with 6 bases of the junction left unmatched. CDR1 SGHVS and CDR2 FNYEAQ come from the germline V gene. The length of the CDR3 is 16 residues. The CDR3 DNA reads TGTGCCAGCAGCTCTTGGGGGACTAGCGGGAGTTACGAGCAGTACTTC. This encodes CASSSWGTSGSYEQYF.

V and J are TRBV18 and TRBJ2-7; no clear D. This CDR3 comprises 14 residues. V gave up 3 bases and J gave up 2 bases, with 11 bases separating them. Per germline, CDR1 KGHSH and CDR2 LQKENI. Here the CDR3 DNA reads TGTGCCAGCTCACCGTCTCAGCCCCCCTACGAGCAGTACTTC. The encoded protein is CASSPSQPPYEQYF.

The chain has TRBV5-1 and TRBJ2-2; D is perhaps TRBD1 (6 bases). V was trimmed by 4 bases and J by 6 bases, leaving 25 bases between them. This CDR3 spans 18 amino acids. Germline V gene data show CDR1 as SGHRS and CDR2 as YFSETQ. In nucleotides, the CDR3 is TGCGCCAGCAGCCGGGGAAGCTCAGGGGATATCGGCGCCGGGGAGCTGTTTTTT. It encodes CASSRGSSGDIGAGELFF. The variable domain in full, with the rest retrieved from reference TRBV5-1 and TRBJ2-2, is KAGVTQTPRYLIKTRGQQVTLSCSPISGHRSVSWYQQTPGQGLQFLFEYFSETQRNKGNFPGRFSGRQFSNSRSEMNVSTLELGDSALYLCASSRGSSGDIGAGELFFGEGSRLTVL.

The CDR3, as DNA: TGTGCCAGCAGCTTTCAGACAGGGTCGAGGGAGACCCAGTACTTC. It encodes CASSFQTGSRETQYF. This rearrangement joins TRBV7-2 to TRBJ2-5; 7 positions match TRBD1. CDR3 length: 15 residues. Germline-derived CDR1 and CDR2 are SGHTA and FQGNSA. Germline trimming cut 3 bases from V and 5 bases from J; bases unmatched to any gene: 9.

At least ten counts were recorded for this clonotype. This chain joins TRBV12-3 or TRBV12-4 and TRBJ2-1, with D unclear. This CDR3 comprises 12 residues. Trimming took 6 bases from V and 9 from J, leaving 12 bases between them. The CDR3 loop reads CASSSMAGEQFF. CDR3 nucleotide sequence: TGTGCCAGCAGCTCGATGGCTGGTGAGCAGTTCTTC.

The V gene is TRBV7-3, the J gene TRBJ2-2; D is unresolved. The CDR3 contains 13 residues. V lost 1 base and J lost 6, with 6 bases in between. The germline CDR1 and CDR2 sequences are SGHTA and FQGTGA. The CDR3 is CASSLKSSGELFF. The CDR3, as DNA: TGTGCCAGCAGCTTAAAGAGTTCCGGGGAGCTGTTTTTT. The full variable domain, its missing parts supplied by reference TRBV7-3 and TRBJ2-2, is GAGVSQTPSNKVTEKGKYVELRCDPISGHTALYWYRQSLGQGPEFLIYFQGTGAADDSGLPNDRFFAVRPEGSVSTLKIQRTERGDSAVYLCASSLKSSGELFFGEGSRLTVL.

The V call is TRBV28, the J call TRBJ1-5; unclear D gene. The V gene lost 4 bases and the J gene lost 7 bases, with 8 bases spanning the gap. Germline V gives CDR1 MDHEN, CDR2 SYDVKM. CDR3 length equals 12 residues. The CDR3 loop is CASSWGGQPQHF. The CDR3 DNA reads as TGTGCCAGCAGTTGGGGAGGGCAGCCCCAGCATTTT.

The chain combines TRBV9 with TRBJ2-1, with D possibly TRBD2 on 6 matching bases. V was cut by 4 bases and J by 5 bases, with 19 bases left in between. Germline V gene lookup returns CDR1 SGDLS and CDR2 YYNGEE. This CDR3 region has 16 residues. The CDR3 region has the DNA TGTGCCAGCAGCCCAGAGGAGGGGAAGAGAGACAATGAGCAGTTCTTC. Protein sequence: CASSPEEGKRDNEQFF.